What follows are 7 T cell receptor beta chains derived from one specimen sequenced in a study of blood T cell repertoires in COVID-19. TCRdb's copy holds only in-frame clones and misses some; the assay was immunoSEQ multiplex PCR. Counted here are around 100,000 clones, roughly 84% occurring once; the ten biggest clones make up about 0.8%. The source material was peripheral blood. The receptors were sampled from a woman in her sixties or seventies with acute or convalescent COVID-19.

The sample holds one count of this clone. This sequence joins TRBV9 and TRBJ2-2; 8 bases line up with TRBD2. Trimming cost V 0 bases and J 2 bases; bases outside gene matches: 9. The CDR3 spans 18 residues. Per the germline V gene, CDR1 is SGDLS and CDR2 is YYNGEE. The CDR3 DNA reads TGTGCCAGCAGCGTAGCTTTGACTAGCGTATCTAACACCGGGGAGCTGTTTTTT. Its protein is CASSVALTSVSNTGELFF.

The chain recombines TRBV7-3 with TRBJ1-6; TRBD1 might be the D (5 bases). The CDR3 length is 15 residues. CDR1 and CDR2 from the germline V gene are SGHTA and FQGTGA. Trimming took 0 bases from V and 7 from J, leaving 10 bases between them. The CDR3 reads CASSLTGDGNSPLHF. In DNA form, the CDR3 reads TGTGCCAGCAGCTTAACAGGGGATGGGAATTCACCCCTCCACTTT.

The chain uses TRBV5-6 and TRBJ1-6; 8 nucleotides agree with TRBD1. This CDR3 is 17 amino acids long. J gave up 7 bases and V 1 base, and 10 bases lay outside the gene matches. In germline, CDR1 is SGHDT, CDR2 YYEEEE. CDR3 in DNA: TGTGCCAGCAGCTTGAGACAGGGGCGGATTTCAAATTCACCCCTCCACTTT. Encoded protein: CASSLRQGRISNSPLHF.

A single count supports this clone. The V gene is TRBV4-2, the J gene TRBJ2-1, with 13 bases lining up with TRBD2. The junction had 1 base not matched to a gene; V was cut back by 1 base and J by 10 bases. CDR1 is LGHNA and CDR2 is YNFKEQ in the germline V gene. The CDR3 loop spans 14 amino acids. The CDR3 DNA reads as TGTGCCAGCAGCCAAGTGGGACTAGCGGGAGAGCAGTTCTTC. It codes for CASSQVGLAGEQFF.

This sequence joins TRBV28 and TRBJ2-2; 8 positions match TRBD2. Germline-derived CDR1 and CDR2 are MDHEN and SYDVKM. The ends lost 3 bases at V and 3 bases at J; junction bases unmatched: 3. The CDR3 totals 15 residues. The chain's CDR3 is CASSFAGGDTGELFF. Here the CDR3 DNA reads TGTGCCAGCAGTTTTGCGGGGGGCGACACCGGGGAGCTGTTTTTT.

V and J are TRBV6-5 and TRBJ1-5, with TRBD1 matching 8 bases. Germline trimming cut 11 bases from V and 6 bases from J; bases unmatched to any gene: 12. Germline lookup yields CDR1 MNHEY and CDR2 SVGAGI. The CDR3 has 14 amino acids. The CDR3 DNA is TGTGCCTCCCGTCGGACAGGGCTGGCTCAGCCCCAGCATTTT. It yields the protein CASRRTGLAQPQHF.

The chain joins TRBV5-1 to TRBJ2-3; TRBD1 might be the D (6 bases). CDR1 SGHRS and CDR2 YFSETQ come from the germline V gene. Trimming removed 4 bases at V and 1 base at J, with 22 bases between. This CDR3 spans 18 amino acids. CDR3 nucleotides: TGCGCCAGCAGCCCCCAGGGTTTTGGGGGCCCAGGCACAGATACGCAGTATTTT. Its protein is CASSPQGFGGPGTDTQYF.